Shown below are 5 T cell receptor beta chains from a single sample sequenced in a study of shared clonotypes between healthy human individuals. Libraries were prepared by immunoSEQ multiplex PCR; TCRdb keeps only in-frame clonotypes and omits some of them. The sample carries over a million clones, more than 95% recorded once. What was sequenced was naive CD4+ T cells sorted from blood. Documented subset: CD45RA+ positively selected. These receptor sequences come from a man aged 30 to 39 in good health.

This chain joins TRBV18 and TRBJ1-1; D is possibly TRBD1 (6 bases). The ends were cut back, 3 bases at V and 11 bases at J, with 13 bases in the middle. Germline lookup yields CDR1 KGHSH and CDR2 LQKENI. There are 12 residues in the CDR3. CDR3 DNA: TGTGCCAGCTCACCGAGCGGGGGGGCCGCTTTCTTT. As protein: CASSPSGGAAFF.

The chain uses TRBV30 and TRBJ2-1; 10 bases line up with TRBD2. Looked up from germline, CDR1 is GTSNPN and CDR2 is SVGIG (reference sequence). The CDR3 is made up of 14 amino acids. V was clipped by 5 bases and J by 6 bases; unmatched bases: 7. The CDR3 here is CAWQAWTSGNEQFF. The CDR3 DNA is TGTGCCTGGCAAGCCTGGACTAGCGGCAATGAGCAGTTCTTC.

The count of this clone is one. Other DNA sequences in this specimen translate into the identical CDR3. This sequence joins TRBV7-9 and TRBJ2-7; D might be TRBD2 (5 bases). V was trimmed by 3 bases and J by 2 bases, leaving 5 bases between them. The length of the CDR3 is 12 residues. Germline V CDR1 and CDR2: SEHNR, FQNEAQ (reference sequence). This chain's CDR3 is CASSLRAYEQYF. Here the CDR3 DNA reads TGTGCCAGCAGCTTGAGGGCCTACGAGCAGTACTTC.

The rearrangement uses TRBV4-1 and TRBJ2-1, with D possibly called TRBD1 or TRBD2 (5 bases each). The CDR3 is 15 residues long. V lost 4 bases, J lost 3 bases, and 13 bases lay in between. CDR1 is MGHRA, CDR2 YSYEKL, per germline. The CDR3 nucleotides are TGCGCCAGCAGCCGCTTACTAGGGGTCTACAATGAGCAGTTCTTC. It codes for CASSRLLGVYNEQFF.

V gene TRBV5-1 combines with J gene TRBJ2-7; D is uncertain. Trimming stripped 3 bases from V and 4 bases from J, with 17 bases between. Germline lookup yields CDR1 SGHRS and CDR2 YFSETQ. The length of the CDR3 is 15 residues. CDR3 protein: CASSSQGRPPYEQYF. The CDR3 nucleotides read TGCGCCAGCAGCTCACAAGGGCGGCCTCCTTACGAGCAGTACTTC.